This is a list of T cell receptor beta chains from one sample in a study of cytomegalovirus exposure and HLA in healthy donors. This table comes from immunoSEQ multiplex PCR, and its TCRdb copy is limited to in-frame clones, with some not included. The data hold about 89,000 clones, with approximately 80% observed a single time. Material for sequencing was PBMCs. The receptors derive from a man aged 30 to 45 in good health and CMV-seronegative. Each CDR3 is given with its conserved first and last residue. A D gene is named only where the DNA matches it firmly. Part of the rows lack a size; the others show once, few, many or a class for expanded clones.

J: TRBJ2-7; V: TRBV6-5; size: few; D: TRBD1; DNA: TGTGCCAGCACCTTAAGACAGGGCGATGTGGACGAGCAGTACTTC; CDR3: CASTLRQGDVDEQYF
J: TRBJ1-1; V: TRBV6-1; size: few; D: NA; DNA: TGTGCCAGCAGCGCCCAAGGACACGACACTGAAGCTTTCTTT; CDR3: CASSAQGHDTEAFF
J: TRBJ2-5; V: TRBV5-1; size: NA; D: TRBD1; DNA: TGCGCCAGCAGCTCACAGGGGCGGGAGACCCAGTACTTC; CDR3: CASSSQGRETQYF
J: TRBJ2-1; V: TRBV7-2; size: NA; D: NA; DNA: TGTGCCAGCAGCTTAGGGACCCCGCGGGGTAATGAGCAGTTCTTC; CDR3: CASSLGTPRGNEQFF
J: TRBJ1-4; V: TRBV2; size: NA; D: NA; DNA: TGTGCCAGAGGACAGAGGCTTAATGAAAAACTGTTTTTT; CDR3: CARGQRLNEKLFF
J: TRBJ1-4; V: TRBV30; size: NA; D: TRBD1; DNA: TGTGCCTGGAATTACGGACAGGGGGGAGAAAAACTGTTTTTT; CDR3: CAWNYGQGGEKLFF
J: TRBJ1-6; V: TRBV18; size: once; D: TRBD1; DNA: TGTGCCAGCTCACCCCAGACGACAGGGAAGAGTTCACCCCTCCACTTT; CDR3: CASSPQTTGKSSPLHF
J: TRBJ1-3; V: TRBV18; size: NA; D: TRBD1; DNA: TGTGCCAGCTCACCAGGACAGGGGGCAACTGGAAACACCATATATTTT; CDR3: CASSPGQGATGNTIYF
J: TRBJ2-3; V: TRBV2; size: few; D: NA; DNA: TGTGCCAGCAGGGGGGAGGGCACAGATACGCAGTATTTT; CDR3: CASRGEGTDTQYF
J: TRBJ2-7; V: TRBV2; size: NA; D: TRBD1; DNA: TGTGCCAGCGTAAGGGACAGGGAGGGCTACGAGCAGTACTTC; CDR3: CASVRDREGYEQYF
J: TRBJ2-5; V: TRBV5-1; size: NA; D: TRBD2; DNA: TGCGCCAGCAGCCAACTAGCGGGGGGCTGGGAGACCCAGCACTTC; CDR3: CASSQLAGGWETQHF
J: TRBJ2-2; V: TRBV7-2; size: NA; D: TRBD1; DNA: TGTGCCAGCAGCTTAGGTTACTGGGACAGGACCACCGGGGAGCTGTTTTTT; CDR3: CASSLGYWDRTTGELFF
J: TRBJ1-5; V: TRBV28; size: NA; D: NA; DNA: TGTGCCAGCAGTTTACTGAGAGGGCCCCAGCATTTT; CDR3: CASSLLRGPQHF
J: TRBJ2-3; V: TRBV29-1; size: NA; D: TRBD2; DNA: TGCAGCGCCTCCCTAGCGGGAGTTACAGATACGCAGTATTTT; CDR3: CSASLAGVTDTQYF
J: TRBJ1-2; V: TRBV5-1; size: NA; D: NA; DNA: TGCGCCAGCAGCAGCACGGGACATCGGGACTATGGCTACACCTTC; CDR3: CASSSTGHRDYGYTF
J: TRBJ1-5; V: TRBV10-2; size: NA; D: NA; DNA: TGCGCCAGCAGTGACAGGGGTGGCAATCAGCCCCAGCATTTT; CDR3: CASSDRGGNQPQHF
J: TRBJ2-7; V: TRBV7-8; size: NA; D: TRBD2; DNA: TGTGCCAGCAGCTCTAGCGGGAGGGCTGAGGAGCAGTACTTC; CDR3: CASSSSGRAEEQYF
J: TRBJ1-3; V: TRBV19; size: NA; D: TRBD1; DNA: TGTGCCTCCAGACAGGGCAACTCTGGAAACACCATATATTTT; CDR3: CASRQGNSGNTIYF
J: TRBJ1-2; V: TRBV5-1; size: few; D: NA; DNA: TGCGCCAGCAGCCATCAGGCTAATTATGGCTACACCTTC; CDR3: CASSHQANYGYTF
J: TRBJ1-1; V: TRBV4-2; size: once; D: NA; DNA: TGTGCCAGCAGCCAAGACGGAGCCGGGAACACTGAAGCTTTCTTT; CDR3: CASSQDGAGNTEAFF
J: TRBJ2-7; V: TRBV7-9; size: NA; D: TRBD2; DNA: TGTGCCAGCAGCTTAGGTCTAGCGGGAGACGAGCAGTACTTC; CDR3: CASSLGLAGDEQYF
J: TRBJ2-3; V: TRBV7-9; size: NA; D: TRBD2; DNA: TGTGCCAGCAGCTCGGGACTAGCGGGAGGACGAACAGATACGCAGTATTTT; CDR3: CASSSGLAGGRTDTQYF
J: TRBJ2-1; V: TRBV14; size: NA; D: TRBD2; DNA: TGTGCCAGCAGCCAAGATCTTTTCGGGGTAGCGGGCACCTACAATGAGCAGTTCTTC; CDR3: CASSQDLFGVAGTYNEQFF
J: TRBJ2-5; V: TRBV11-2; size: NA; D: TRBD2; DNA: TGTGCCAGCAGCTCGGGGACTAGCGGGAGTTATGTGGAGACCCAGTACTTC; CDR3: CASSSGTSGSYVETQYF
J: TRBJ2-2; V: TRBV15; size: NA; D: TRBD2; DNA: TGTGCCACCAGAAACAGCGGGAGGGCCGTCGACACCGGGGAGCTGTTTTTT; CDR3: CATRNSGRAVDTGELFF
J: TRBJ2-5; V: TRBV10-3; size: NA; D: TRBD2; DNA: TGTGCCATCAGTTCCGGGACTAGCGGGACCGAGACCCAGTACTTC; CDR3: CAISSGTSGTETQYF
J: TRBJ1-3; V: TRBV4-3; size: NA; D: NA; DNA: TGCGCCAGCAGCCAAGATGTGTCGGGAAACACCATATATTTT; CDR3: CASSQDVSGNTIYF
J: TRBJ2-4; V: TRBV5-1; size: NA; D: NA; DNA: TGCGCCAGCAGCTTTCCAGGGCTAGCCAAAAACATTCAGTACTTC; CDR3: CASSFPGLAKNIQYF
J: TRBJ1-2; V: TRBV27; size: NA; D: NA; DNA: TGTGCCAGCAGTTTTGGGGGCCACTATGGCTACACCTTC; CDR3: CASSFGGHYGYTF
J: TRBJ1-2; V: TRBV14; size: NA; D: TRBD1; DNA: TGTGCCAGCAGCTCGTCCGGGACAGGGATCTACACCTTC; CDR3: CASSSSGTGIYTF
J: TRBJ1-4; V: TRBV6-5; size: few; D: NA; DNA: TGTGCCAGCAGCAGGGTAGGGACTAATGAAAAACTGTTTTTT; CDR3: CASSRVGTNEKLFF
J: TRBJ2-7; V: TRBV6-1; size: NA; D: NA; DNA: TGTGCCAGCAGTGACCCCCCCACTAAGGGGGACGAGCAGTACTTC; CDR3: CASSDPPTKGDEQYF
J: TRBJ2-3; V: TRBV4-2; size: NA; D: TRBD2; DNA: TGTGCCAGCAGCCAAGATCGCCTAGCGGTTAACACAGATACGCAGTATTTT; CDR3: CASSQDRLAVNTDTQYF
J: TRBJ1-5; V: TRBV27; size: NA; D: NA; DNA: TGTGCCAGCAGTTTAACGGTTAATCAGCCCCAGCATTTT; CDR3: CASSLTVNQPQHF
J: TRBJ1-6; V: TRBV9; size: NA; D: NA; DNA: TGTGCCAGCAGCGCGTGGGGGGGTTCACCCCTCCACTTT; CDR3: CASSAWGGSPLHF
J: TRBJ2-5; V: TRBV7-7; size: NA; D: TRBD2; DNA: TGTGCCAGCAGTTCCGTACTAGCGGGGGGGCCAGAGACCCAGTACTTC; CDR3: CASSSVLAGGPETQYF
J: TRBJ2-7; V: TRBV28; size: NA; D: TRBD2; DNA: TGTGCCAGCAGTTTATCGCTAGCGGGAGGTTACGAGCAGTACTTC; CDR3: CASSLSLAGGYEQYF
J: TRBJ2-2; V: TRBV7-9; size: NA; D: NA; DNA: TGTTCCAGCAGCTTAATGCGGGACGCGAACACCGGGGAGCTGTTTTTT; CDR3: CSSSLMRDANTGELFF
J: TRBJ2-7; V: TRBV15; size: few; D: TRBD1; DNA: TGTGCCACCAGCAGGGGTGGACAGGGGGCCTACGAGCAGTACTTC; CDR3: CATSRGGQGAYEQYF
J: TRBJ1-5; V: TRBV30; size: NA; D: TRBD1; DNA: TGTGCCTGGAGTGATGGGACAGGGTATCAGCCCCAGCATTTT; CDR3: CAWSDGTGYQPQHF
J: TRBJ1-2; V: TRBV7-8; size: NA; D: NA; DNA: TGTGCCAGCAGCTTAGGGAACAGGGTGGGGACCTTC; CDR3: CASSLGNRVGTF
J: TRBJ2-2; V: TRBV19; size: NA; D: NA; DNA: TGTGCCAGTAGCACAGGGTGGGACACCGGGGAGCTGTTTTTT; CDR3: CASSTGWDTGELFF
J: TRBJ2-7; V: TRBV5-1; size: NA; D: TRBD2; DNA: TGCGCCAGCCGCTTCGCGAGCGGGAGCATGGACGAGCAGTACTTC; CDR3: CASRFASGSMDEQYF
J: TRBJ2-2; V: TRBV9; size: few; D: TRBD1; DNA: TGTGCCAGCAGCGCCGGACCGGGACAGGGGCCTGGCGGGGAGCTGTTTTTT; CDR3: CASSAGPGQGPGGELFF
J: TRBJ2-2; V: TRBV4-2; size: NA; D: NA; DNA: TGTGCCAGCAGTTCCTCTTTGGCTAACACCGGGGAGCTGTTTTTT; CDR3: CASSSSLANTGELFF
J: TRBJ2-1; V: TRBV18; size: NA; D: NA; DNA: TGTGCCAGCTCACCTGGGTTAGCGTACAATGAGCAGTTCTTC; CDR3: CASSPGLAYNEQFF
J: TRBJ2-3; V: TRBV29-1; size: NA; D: TRBD1; DNA: TGCAGCGTTGGACAGGGGACCACCACAGATACGCAGTATTTT; CDR3: CSVGQGTTTDTQYF
J: TRBJ1-1; V: TRBV9; size: NA; D: TRBD1; DNA: TGTGCCAGCAGCGTCTCCGGGACAGGGGGCACTGAAGCTTTCTTT; CDR3: CASSVSGTGGTEAFF
J: TRBJ2-7; V: TRBV10-1; size: NA; D: TRBD1; DNA: TGCGCCAGCAGTGATGGACAGGGGACCAACGAGCAGTACTTC; CDR3: CASSDGQGTNEQYF
J: TRBJ1-1; V: TRBV5-6; size: NA; D: TRBD1; DNA: TGTGCCAGCAGCGGGGACAGAATCATGAACACTGAAGCTTTCTTT; CDR3: CASSGDRIMNTEAFF
J: TRBJ2-2; V: TRBV7-9; size: NA; D: NA; DNA: TGTTCCAGCAGCTACGACGGGACTGCAACCGGGGAGCTGTTTTTT; CDR3: CSSSYDGTATGELFF
J: TRBJ2-3; V: TRBV11-2; size: NA; D: TRBD2; DNA: TGTGCCAGCAGGCCCCCCATGAGCTGGACTAGGGACACAGATACGCAGTATTTT; CDR3: CASRPPMSWTRDTDTQYF
J: TRBJ2-2; V: TRBV4-1; size: few; D: NA; DNA: TGCGCCAGCAGCCAAGGCACTAGTATAACCGGGGAGCTGTTTTTT; CDR3: CASSQGTSITGELFF
J: TRBJ2-1; V: TRBV29-1; size: NA; D: TRBD1; DNA: TGCAGCGTTAGGGGGCATGAGCAGTTCTTC; CDR3: CSVRGHEQFF
J: TRBJ2-2; V: TRBV7-2; size: NA; D: TRBD2; DNA: TGTGCCAGCAGCGCCCGACTAGCGGGCGGGGAGCTGTTTTTT; CDR3: CASSARLAGGELFF
J: TRBJ2-7; V: TRBV29-1; size: NA; D: NA; DNA: TGCAGCGTTGAACGCGGGTCTTTAGGGAACTACGAGCAGTACTTC; CDR3: CSVERGSLGNYEQYF